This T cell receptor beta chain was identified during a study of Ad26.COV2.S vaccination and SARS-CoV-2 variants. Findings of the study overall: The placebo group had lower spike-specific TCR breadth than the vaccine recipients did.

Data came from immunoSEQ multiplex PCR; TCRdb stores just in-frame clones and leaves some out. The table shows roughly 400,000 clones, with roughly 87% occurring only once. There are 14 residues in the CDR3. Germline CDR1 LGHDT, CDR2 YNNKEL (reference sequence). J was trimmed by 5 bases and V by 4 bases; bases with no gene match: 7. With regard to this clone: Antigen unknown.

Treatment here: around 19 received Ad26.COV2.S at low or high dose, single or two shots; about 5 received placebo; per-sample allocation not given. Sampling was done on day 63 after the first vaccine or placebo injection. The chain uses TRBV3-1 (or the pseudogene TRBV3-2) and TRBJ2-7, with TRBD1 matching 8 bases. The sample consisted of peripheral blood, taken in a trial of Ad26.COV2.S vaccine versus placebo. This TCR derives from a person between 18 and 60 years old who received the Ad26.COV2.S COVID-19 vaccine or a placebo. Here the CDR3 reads CASSLRYRGDEQYF. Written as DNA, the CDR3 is TGTGCCAGCAGCCTTCGGTACAGGGGGGACGAGCAGTACTTC.